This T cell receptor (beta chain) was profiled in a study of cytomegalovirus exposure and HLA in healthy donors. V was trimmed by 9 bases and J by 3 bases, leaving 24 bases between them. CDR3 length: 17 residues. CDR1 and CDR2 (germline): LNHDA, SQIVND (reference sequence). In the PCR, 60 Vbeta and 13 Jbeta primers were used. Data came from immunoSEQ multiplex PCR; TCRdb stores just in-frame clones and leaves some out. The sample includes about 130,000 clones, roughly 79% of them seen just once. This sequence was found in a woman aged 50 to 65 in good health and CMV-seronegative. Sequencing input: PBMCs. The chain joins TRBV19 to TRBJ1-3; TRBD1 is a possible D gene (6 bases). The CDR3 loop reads CASFPRVGGALGNTIYF. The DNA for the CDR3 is TGTGCCAGCTTCCCGCGCGTGGGGGGGGCGCTTGGAAACACCATATATTTT. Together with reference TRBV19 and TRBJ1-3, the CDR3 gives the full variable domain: DGGITQSPKYLFRKEGQNVTLSCEQNLNHDAMYWYRQDPGQGLRLIYYSQIVNDFQKGDIAEGYSVSREKKESFPLTVTSAQKNPTAFYLCASFPRVGGALGNTIYFGEGSWLTVV.